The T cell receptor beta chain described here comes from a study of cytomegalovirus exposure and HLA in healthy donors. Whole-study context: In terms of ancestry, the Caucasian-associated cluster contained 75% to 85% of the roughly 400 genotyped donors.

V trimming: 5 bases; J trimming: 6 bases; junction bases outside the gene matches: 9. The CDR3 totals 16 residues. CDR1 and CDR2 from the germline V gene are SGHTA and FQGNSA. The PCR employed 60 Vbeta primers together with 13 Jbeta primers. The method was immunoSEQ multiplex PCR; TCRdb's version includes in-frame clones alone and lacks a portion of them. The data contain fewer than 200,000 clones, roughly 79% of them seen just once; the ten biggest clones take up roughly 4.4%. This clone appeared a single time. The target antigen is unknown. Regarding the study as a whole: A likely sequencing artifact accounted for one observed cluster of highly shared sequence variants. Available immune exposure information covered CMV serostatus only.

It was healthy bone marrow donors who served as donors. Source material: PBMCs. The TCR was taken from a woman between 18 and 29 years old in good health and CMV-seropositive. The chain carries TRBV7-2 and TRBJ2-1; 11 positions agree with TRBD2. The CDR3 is CASSAPSGGNRNEQFF. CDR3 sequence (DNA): TGTGCCAGCAGCGCCCCTAGCGGGGGGAATCGCAATGAGCAGTTCTTC. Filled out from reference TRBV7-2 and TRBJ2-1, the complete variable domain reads GAGVSQSPSNKVTEKGKDVELRCDPISGHTALYWYRQSLGQGLEFLIYFQGNSAPDKSGLPSDRFSAERTGGSVSTLTIQRTQQEDSAVYLCASSAPSGGNRNEQFFGPGTRLTVL.